The rows below give T cell receptor beta chains drawn from one sample of a study of chemoradiotherapy in HPV16-positive cancers. Libraries were prepared by immunoSEQ multiplex PCR; TCRdb keeps only in-frame clonotypes and omits some of them. The table lists some 34,000 clones, around 93% of them singletons. The sequencing used blood, collected from a patient who underwent chemoradiotherapy. All receptors come from a human donor with HPV-associated anogenital cancer. The conserved cysteine and the conserved F or W are not part of the CDR3 here.

TRBV6-5	TRBJ1-1	ASSYSRGGNTEAF
TRBV7-2	TRBJ2-1	ASSLEGEGYNEQF
TRBV5-1	TRBJ1-6	ASSLVGQGFNSPLH
TRBV9	TRBJ1-4	ASSPGQGRLGEKLF
TRBV11-3	TRBJ2-5	ASSSPPGSGGQETQY
TRBV6-5	TRBJ1-5	ASSYPPATPNQPQH
TRBV7-2	TRBJ1-2	ASSLRNYGYT
TRBV2	TRBJ2-3	ASSRRAPGAGDTQY
TRBV6-5	TRBJ1-1	ASSRYGTVNTEAF
TRBV13	TRBJ1-1	ASSLRGAWGNTEAF
TRBV18	TRBJ1-1	ASSPPTGQLNTEAF
TRBV5-6	TRBJ2-2	ASSLWDRGNGELF
TRBV6-5	TRBJ2-1	ASSYSRYNEQF
TRBV7-9	TRBJ1-5	ASSLTGVNQPQH
TRBV5-1	TRBJ1-1	ASSLASMNTEAF
TRBV5-1	TRBJ1-2	ASSPWTGSNYGYT
TRBV9	TRBJ1-2	ASSAPGQGGGYT
TRBV11-3	TRBJ2-7	ASSKTGPYEQY
TRBV5-1	TRBJ2-7	ASSAGGWGRGEQY
TRBV27	TRBJ1-6	ASRLPGSSNSPLH
TRBV7-2	TRBJ2-3	ASSKRQTGDTQY
TRBV9	TRBJ2-6	ASSVPTGDGANSGANVLT
TRBV5-1	TRBJ1-2	ASSDNSITGYT
TRBV27	TRBJ2-5	ASSLRQDGGAQY
TRBV5-1	TRBJ2-7	ASSKSLDEQY
TRBV5-1	TRBJ1-5	ASSLGGRASNQPQH
TRBV4-2	TRBJ2-3	ASSQLAGGPSDTQY
TRBV11-3	TRBJ1-3	ASSLDGNLYSGNTIY
TRBV25-1	TRBJ2-3	ASSGAWARGRTDTQY
TRBV5-1	TRBJ1-2	ASSRTGEVYGYT
TRBV29-1	TRBJ1-1	SGDSRNTEAF
TRBV4-2	TRBJ2-7	ATQPGLAHSYEQY
TRBV9	TRBJ1-6	ASSFGQGNSPLH
TRBV5-4	TRBJ2-3	ASSPEPLIGGGSTDTQY
TRBV7-8	TRBJ2-4	ASSLVLNIQY